Listed here are 2 T cell receptor beta chains from one sample, sequenced in a study of blood T cell repertoires in COVID-19 (dated by TCRdb to the early 2020s). The method was the immunoSEQ multiplex PCR assay. Here the immuneACCESS table is served through TCRdb, limited to in-frame sequences with V and J called. Missing clones are a known gap in these copies; in checked studies unresolved V genes cover under half, and the rest lacks a known reason. For this sample there are roughly 150,000 clones; approximately 87% appear just once. The ten largest account for approximately 4% of the sample. Sequences were obtained from peripheral blood. Source of these receptors: an older woman with acute or convalescent COVID-19.

The chain joins TRBV5-4 to TRBJ2-1, with 9 nucleotides matching TRBD1. CDR3 length equals 15 residues. V was clipped by 5 bases and J by 6 bases; unmatched bases: 9. Germline V gene sequence: CDR1 SGHNT, CDR2 YYREEE (reference sequence). CDR3 nucleotide sequence: TGTGCCAGCAGTTATTCGACAGGGGGACGCAATGAGCAGTTCTTC. Translating it yields CASSYSTGGRNEQFF. The full variable domain, its missing parts supplied by reference TRBV5-4 and TRBJ2-1, is ETGVTQSPTHLIKTRGQQVTLRCSSQSGHNTVSWYQQALGQGPQFIFQYYREEENGRGNFPPRFSGLQFPNYSSELNVNALELDDSALYLCASSYSTGGRNEQFFGPGTRLTVL.

The CDR3 nucleotides read TGCGCCAGCAGCCCGAGAGGTACTGAAGCTTTCTTT. It is translated as CASSPRGTEAFF. The rearrangement joins TRBV5-1 to TRBJ1-1; D is unresolved. V lost 4 bases and J 5 bases, leaving 9 bases between the germline ends. The germline CDR1 and CDR2 sequences are SGHRS and YFSETQ. The CDR3 consists of 12 residues.